This T cell receptor (beta chain) was captured by sequencing in a study of blood T cell repertoires in COVID-19. Study context: Acute-phase and convalescent COVID-19 samples originated in the United States, Italy and Spain. From T cells, B-cell-depleted T cells, or PBMCs came the material, which was cDNA or gDNA.

The V and J ends lost 2 bases and 3 bases, in that order; junction bases with no gene match: 6. The CDR3 covers 16 residues. Germline lookup yields CDR1 SGHNT and CDR2 YYREEE (reference sequence). Original processing notes: Scientists estimated how many nucleated cells there were by amplifying reference gene primers. Using immunoSEQ multiplex PCR, the repertoire was profiled, and TCRdb retains in-frame clones only, with some absent. V, J and clone size are taken as reported in that table, and D and trimming were inferred from the DNA itself. Among around 270,000 clones, 75% to 90% were seen once, and the ten largest hold roughly 0.8%.

The sequencing sample was made of peripheral blood. This sequence originates from a man aged 30 to 45 with acute or convalescent COVID-19. This sequence joins TRBV5-4 and TRBJ2-1, with 9 bases identical to TRBD2. The CDR3 nucleotides read TGTGCCAGCAGCTTTCCTAGCGGGGCTCTCTACAATGAGCAGTTCTTC. It codes for CASSFPSGALYNEQFF. The whole variable domain, filled in from reference TRBV5-4 and TRBJ2-1, reads ETGVTQSPTHLIKTRGQQVTLRCSSQSGHNTVSWYQQALGQGPQFIFQYYREEENGRGNFPPRFSGLQFPNYSSELNVNALELDDSALYLCASSFPSGALYNEQFFGPGTRLTVL.